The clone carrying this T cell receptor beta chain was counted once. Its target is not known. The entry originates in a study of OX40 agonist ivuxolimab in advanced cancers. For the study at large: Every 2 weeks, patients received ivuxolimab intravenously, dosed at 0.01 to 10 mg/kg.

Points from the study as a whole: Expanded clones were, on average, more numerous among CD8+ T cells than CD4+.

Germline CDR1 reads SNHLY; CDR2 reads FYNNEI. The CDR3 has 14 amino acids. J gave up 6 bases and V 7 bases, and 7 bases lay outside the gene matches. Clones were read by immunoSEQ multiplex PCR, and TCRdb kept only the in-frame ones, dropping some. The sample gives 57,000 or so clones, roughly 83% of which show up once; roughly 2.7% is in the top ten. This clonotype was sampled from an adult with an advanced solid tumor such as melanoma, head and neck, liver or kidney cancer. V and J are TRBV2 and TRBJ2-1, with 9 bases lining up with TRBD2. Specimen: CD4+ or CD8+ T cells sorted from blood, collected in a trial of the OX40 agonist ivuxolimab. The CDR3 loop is CASTGGGAVNEQFF. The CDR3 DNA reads TGTGCCAGCACCGGCGGGGGGGCCGTCAATGAGCAGTTCTTC.